What follows are 3 T cell receptor beta chains derived from one specimen sequenced in a study of blood T cell repertoires in COVID-19. Method: immunoSEQ multiplex PCR; TCRdb's copy keeps in-frame clones and lacks some. The repertoire holds some 100,000 clones, with about nine tenths as singletons. Sequenced input: peripheral blood. The receptors were sampled from a human donor in a cohort sampled during active COVID-19.

The chain is built from TRBV19 and TRBJ1-2, with D possibly being TRBD1 (6 bases). Germline V lookup: CDR1 LNHDA, CDR2 SQIVND (reference sequence). The CDR3 is made up of 16 amino acids. Between the trimmed V and J ends, which lost 4 bases and 5 bases, there was a span of 20 bases. CDR3: CASSTASGVEGYGYTF. CDR3 nucleotides: TGTGCCAGTAGTACAGCTTCAGGGGTTGAGGGGTATGGCTACACCTTC.

The V call is TRBV5-1, the J call TRBJ2-2; D remains ambiguous. Trimming removed 0 bases at V and 6 bases at J, with 3 bases between. This CDR3 comprises 12 residues. Looked up from germline, CDR1 is SGHRS and CDR2 is YFSETQ. CDR3 nucleotide sequence: TGCGCCAGCAGCTTGGCTTCCGGGGAGCTGTTTTTT. This translates into CASSLASGELFF.

The chain links TRBV28 to TRBJ2-3; TRBD2 matches at 10 bases. V lost 3 bases, J lost 0 bases, and 12 bases stayed unmatched. The germline CDR1 and CDR2 sequences are MDHEN and SYDVKM. The CDR3 loop spans 19 amino acids. The CDR3 DNA follows: TGTGCCAGCAGTTTGATTCTGTCTAGCGGGAGCCCCAGCACAGATACGCAGTATTTT. Translated, it gives CASSLILSSGSPSTDTQYF. Variable domain in full (rest from reference TRBV28 and TRBJ2-3): DVKVTQSSRYLVKRTGEKVFLECVQDMDHENMFWYRQDPGLGLRLIYFSYDVKMKEKGDIPEGYSVSREKKERFSLILESASTNQTSMYLCASSLILSSGSPSTDTQYFGPGTRLTVL.